The 15 T cell receptor beta chains given below trace back to one sample, sequenced in a study of OX40 agonist ivuxolimab in advanced cancers. Method: immunoSEQ multiplex PCR; TCRdb's copy keeps in-frame clones and lacks some. The repertoire holds about 6,500 clones, with more than 75% as singletons. The sample in question was CD4+ or CD8+ T cells sorted from blood, obtained in a trial of the OX40 agonist ivuxolimab. The receptors originated from an adult with an advanced solid tumor such as melanoma, head and neck, liver or kidney cancer.

The J gene is TRBJ2-3, the V gene TRBV7-6, with D possibly being TRBD1 (6 bases). Germline loops: CDR1 SGHVS, CDR2 FNYEAQ. The germline V and J ends were trimmed by 2 bases and 0 bases, with 12 bases remaining between them. The CDR3 is 16 residues long. The CDR3 DNA follows: TGTGCCAGCAGCTTAAGTGGGGGCCGAAGCACAGATACGCAGTATTTT. This translates into CASSLSGGRSTDTQYF.

The chain joins TRBV7-9 to TRBJ1-2, with 8 bases aligning to TRBD1. CDR1 is SEHNR, CDR2 FQNEAQ, per germline (reference sequence). V was pared by 5 bases and J by 6 bases, with 2 bases of the junction left unmatched. The CDR3 runs to 12 residues. CDR3: CASSHRGDGYTF. CDR3 DNA sequence: TGTGCCAGCAGCCACAGGGGGGATGGCTACACCTTC.

The V gene is TRBV11-2, the J gene TRBJ2-7, with D possibly matching TRBD1 (6 bases). The CDR3 length is 13 residues. V was shortened by 3 bases and J by 3 bases, with 9 bases between the two germline ends. Looked up from germline, CDR1 is SGHAT and CDR2 is FQNNGV. The CDR3 loop reads CASSFPGVYEQYF. In DNA, the CDR3 is TGTGCCAGCAGCTTTCCAGGGGTCTACGAGCAGTACTTC.

CDR3 DNA: TGTGCCACCGGGGCGGTGGTCACAGATACGCAGTATTTT. Protein product: CATGAVVTDTQYF. V usage is TRBV15 and J usage is TRBJ2-3, with D possibly being TRBD1 (5 bases). V lost 8 bases to trimming and J lost 2 bases, with 11 bases between them. The germline V gene encodes CDR1 LNHNV and CDR2 YYDKDF (reference sequence). There are 13 residues in the CDR3.

V usage is TRBV28 and J usage is TRBJ1-2, with a tentative D call TRBD1 (5 bases). The V end lost 3 bases, the J end lost 9 bases, and 8 bases lay between the germline ends. The CDR3 is 11 amino acids. Germline assignment: CDR1 MDHEN and CDR2 SYDVKM. CDR3: CASSLGGRYTF. The CDR3, as DNA: TGTGCCAGCAGTTTGGGGGGTCGCTACACCTTC.

This clone was detected only once. This chain joins TRBV6-5 and TRBJ1-1; possibly TRBD1 for D (5 bases). Germline V lookup: CDR1 MNHEY, CDR2 SVGAGI. CDR3 length equals 13 residues. Trimming pared 2 bases from V and 5 bases from J, leaving 9 bases between. DNA of the CDR3: TGTGCCAGCAGTTACGCGGGGGGAACTGAAGCTTTCTTT. Residues: CASSYAGGTEAFF.

V usage is TRBV6-5 and J usage is TRBJ2-2; 9 nucleotides align to TRBD2. Germline CDR1 and CDR2: MNHEY and SVGAGI. CDR3 length: 15 amino acids. The junction had 3 bases not matched to a gene; V was cut back by 6 bases and J by 1 base. CDR3: CASSNSGGNTGELFF. In DNA, the CDR3 is TGTGCCAGCAGCAATAGCGGGGGGAACACCGGGGAGCTGTTTTTT.

V is TRBV6-1 and J is TRBJ2-7; D might be TRBD2 (6 bases). Germline-derived CDR1 and CDR2 are MNHNS and SASEGT. Trimming shortened V by 2 bases and J by 3 bases, and 23 bases separated the two germline ends. This CDR3 is built from 18 residues. Here the CDR3 reads CASSEPPQGRGTVYEQYF. The CDR3 DNA reads TGTGCCAGCAGTGAACCCCCACAAGGGCGGGGTACGGTCTACGAGCAGTACTTC.

In its sample, this clone was seen once. This sequence joins TRBV7-9 and TRBJ2-7; the D is unclear. Germline loops: CDR1 SEHNR, CDR2 FQNEAQ (reference sequence). Trimming stripped 4 bases from V and 0 bases from J, with 13 bases between. The length of the CDR3 is 15 residues. The chain's CDR3 is CASSWQEGASYEQYF. For the CDR3, the DNA is TGTGCCAGCAGCTGGCAAGAAGGAGCCTCCTACGAGCAGTACTTC.

The chain recombines TRBV6-5 with TRBJ1-2; D remains ambiguous. Germline assignment: CDR1 MNHEY and CDR2 SVGAGI. Trimming stripped 0 bases from V and 3 bases from J, with 5 bases between. The CDR3 totals 13 residues. The CDR3 protein is CASSYSGYYGYTF. The CDR3 bases are TGTGCCAGCAGTTACTCAGGCTACTATGGCTACACCTTC.

The chain employs TRBV2 and TRBJ2-1; D is possibly TRBD2 (7 bases). This CDR3 has 15 residues. The germline CDR1 and CDR2 sequences are SNHLY and FYNNEI. V lost 0 bases, J lost 8 bases, and 14 bases lay in between. The CDR3 DNA reads TGTGCCAGCAGTGAAGCGCTGGGGGGGCGGGATGAGCAGTTCTTC. Amino acids: CASSEALGGRDEQFF.

The chain joins TRBV4-1 to TRBJ2-7; 11 bases are a match to TRBD2. The CDR3 consists of 15 residues. Germline V gene sequence: CDR1 MGHRA, CDR2 YSYEKL. V dropped 1 base and J dropped 7; count of bases not matched to a gene: 6. CDR3 coding DNA: TGCGCCAGCAGCCAAGCCTATAGCGGGGGGGTTGAGCAGTACTTC. This translates into CASSQAYSGGVEQYF.

The CDR3 DNA sequence: TGTGCCAGCAGTCGAGACAGGGGAGTAGCTTTCTTT. Amino acids: CASSRDRGVAFF. The V gene is TRBV6-5, the J gene TRBJ1-1, with TRBD1 matching over 8 bases. J lost 10 bases, V lost 5 bases, and 6 bases had no gene match. The CDR3 consists of 12 residues. CDR1 is MNHEY, CDR2 SVGAGI, per germline.

The chain links TRBV10-2 to TRBJ2-3; D unresolved. The CDR3 length is 18 residues. Looked up from germline, CDR1 is WSHSY and CDR2 is SAAADI. Trimming removed 0 bases at V and 0 bases at J, with 16 bases between. The CDR3, as DNA: TGCGCCAGCAGTGAGTCGTCATTCGGCCAGCGAAGCACAGATACGCAGTATTTT. Its translation is CASSESSFGQRSTDTQYF.

CDR3 region: CATSRESYNSPLHF. In DNA, the CDR3 is TGTGCCACCAGCAGGGAATCTTATAATTCACCCCTCCACTTT. The gene calls are TRBV15 and TRBJ1-6; D gene uncertain. The germline gives CDR1 LNHNV, CDR2 YYDKDF (reference sequence). Trimming left V 3 bases short and J 4 bases short, with 7 bases between. This CDR3 has 14 residues.